A selection of T cell receptor beta chains follows, all from one sample in a study of blood T cell repertoires in COVID-19. This table comes from immunoSEQ multiplex PCR, and its TCRdb copy is limited to in-frame clones, with some not included. The sample includes 130,000 to 150,000 clones, over 70% of them seen just once. Sequencing was performed on peripheral blood. These receptors were collected from a woman aged 45-60 years with acute or convalescent COVID-19. Both conserved end residues are part of each CDR3. D genes are given only for firm matches. Clone size, where shown, is once, few, many, or a class for clones that have expanded.

>TRBJ1-2|NA|14|TRBD1|TRBV27
TGTGCCAGCAGTTCTAGGACAGGGGAGAAGGGCTACACCTTC
CASSSRTGEKGYTF
>TRBJ2-2|NA|15|TRBD2|TRBV2
TGTGCCAGCACCCTAGGACGGGGGGGGACCGGGGAGCTGTTTTTT
CASTLGRGGTGELFF
>TRBJ1-1|NA|14|TRBD1|TRBV7-9
TGTGCCAGCAGCCCTACAGGGGGCGGAACTGAAGCTTTCTTT
CASSPTGGGTEAFF
>TRBJ2-1|few|15|TRBD2|TRBV25-1
TGTGCCAGCAGTGATCAGACTAGCGGGAGTGATGAGCAGTTCTTC
CASSDQTSGSDEQFF
>TRBJ1-1|few|15|TRBD1|TRBV18
TGTGCCAGCTCACCACAGGGGGCGGAGAACACTGAAGCTTTCTTT
CASSPQGAENTEAFF
>TRBJ2-5|NA|15|TRBD1|TRBV25-1
TGTGCCAGCAGTGAACCCGGGACAGGACAAGAGACCCAGTACTTC
CASSEPGTGQETQYF
>TRBJ1-3|NA|15|TRBD1|TRBV6-5
TGTGCCAGCAGCCTAGATTACAGGGGAGAGAACACCATATATTTT
CASSLDYRGENTIYF
>TRBJ2-1|few|19|TRBD2|TRBV7-8
TGTGCCAGCAGCCCCCTGGGACTAGCCCCACCAAGCTCCTACAATGAGCAGTTCTTC
CASSPLGLAPPSSYNEQFF
>TRBJ2-3|NA|15|NA|TRBV4-1
TGCGCCAGCAGTCAAGGACTCCTTCGCACAGATACGCAGTATTTT
CASSQGLLRTDTQYF
>TRBJ1-2|NA|18|TRBD1|TRBV18
TGTGCCAGCTCACCAATTGGACAGGGTGGTGGGACTTACTATGGCTACACCTTC
CASSPIGQGGGTYYGYTF
>TRBJ2-7|NA|13|NA|TRBV7-3
TGTGCCAGCAGCCCCCACCCGGGATACGAGCAGTACTTC
CASSPHPGYEQYF
>TRBJ1-5|once|17|NA|TRBV7-9
TGTGCCAGCAGCTTACCTGTAGTCCTGTCCAGCAATCAGCCCCAGCATTTT
CASSLPVVLSSNQPQHF
>TRBJ2-2|once|16|TRBD2|TRBV4-1
TGCGCCAGCAGCCAGTTGGGAGGGATCCCCACCGGGGAGCTGTTTTTT
CASSQLGGIPTGELFF
>TRBJ2-7|once|13|NA|TRBV11-1
TGTGCCAGCAGCTCCCCCGGGTCCTACGAGCAGTACTTC
CASSSPGSYEQYF
>TRBJ2-1|NA|13|NA|TRBV24-1
TGTGCCACCTCTCTTGGATCGGGCAATGAGCAGTTCTTC
CATSLGSGNEQFF
>TRBJ1-1|NA|14|NA|TRBV6-5
TGTGCCAGCAGTTACGGAGGGGGGGACACTGAAGCTTTCTTT
CASSYGGGDTEAFF
>TRBJ1-3|NA|13|NA|TRBV6-5
TGTGCCAGCAGGGGGGGGCCTGGAAACACCATATATTTT
CASRGGPGNTIYF
>TRBJ1-2|NA|15|NA|TRBV30
TGTGCCTGGAGTGTATGGGCAGTGAGCAACTATGGCTACACCTTC
CAWSVWAVSNYGYTF
>TRBJ1-5|few|14|TRBD1|TRBV6-2/TRBV6-3
TGTGCCAGCAGTTATCAGGGGGCCTCCCAGCCCCAGCATTTT
CASSYQGASQPQHF
>TRBJ1-3|NA|14|NA|TRBV30
TGTGCCTGGAGTGCAGACAGAGCTGGAAACACCATATATTTT
CAWSADRAGNTIYF
>TRBJ2-1|NA|14|NA|TRBV4-1
TGCGCCAGCAGCCAAGACCCGACTTCCAATGAGCAGTTCTTC
CASSQDPTSNEQFF
>TRBJ1-2|once|15|NA|TRBV25-1
TGTGCCAGCAGTGAATATAAGTGGGGACTAGAGGGCTACACCTTC
CASSEYKWGLEGYTF
>TRBJ1-2|NA|15|NA|TRBV27
TGTGCCAGCAGTTTAGGTCGTCGGGGAGCCTATGGCTACACCTTC
CASSLGRRGAYGYTF
>TRBJ2-2|NA|14|NA|TRBV27
TGTGCCAGCAGCCACAGGGCCTACACCGGGGAGCTGTTTTTT
CASSHRAYTGELFF
>TRBJ1-1|NA|14|TRBD1|TRBV3-1/TRBV3-2
TGTGCCAGCAGCCGACAGGGTCCCAACACTGAAGCTTTCTTT
CASSRQGPNTEAFF
>TRBJ1-2|NA|16|TRBD1|TRBV24-1
TGTGCCACCAGTGACACGGGACAGCTATCTGACTATGGCTACACCTTC
CATSDTGQLSDYGYTF
>TRBJ1-1|NA|13|NA|TRBV29-1
TGCAGCGTCGAGGAGCAAGAGAACACTGAAGCTTTCTTT
CSVEEQENTEAFF
>TRBJ1-1|NA|18|TRBD1|TRBV7-9
TGTGCTAGCAGCCCCGCGGGTGGACAGGGGAACGCGGGCACTGAAGCTTTCTTT
CASSPAGGQGNAGTEAFF
>TRBJ2-2|once|13|NA|TRBV5-1
TGCGCCAGCATGCCCAGGGCTGCCGGGGAGCTGTTTTTT
CASMPRAAGELFF
>TRBJ2-5|once|18|TRBD2|TRBV4-1
TGCGCCAGCAGCCAAGCCCAAGCGGGGGGGCTGTCGGGAGAGACCCAGTACTTC
CASSQAQAGGLSGETQYF
>TRBJ2-1|NA|15|NA|TRBV11-3
TGTGCCAGCAGCTTAGGACAGGCCACCTACAATGAGCAGTTCTTC
CASSLGQATYNEQFF
>TRBJ2-1|NA|14|TRBD1|TRBV29-1
TGCAGCGTTCCAACAGGGGGCTCCTACAATGAGCAGTTCTTC
CSVPTGGSYNEQFF
>TRBJ1-1|NA|20|NA|TRBV5-5
TGTGCCAGCAGCTTCCAGGGTCCCTTATATAAAACCGTTTTGAACACTGAAGCTTTCTTT
CASSFQGPLYKTVLNTEAFF
>TRBJ1-1|few|13|NA|TRBV18
TGTGCCAGCTCACAGACAGTAAGCACTGAAGCTTTCTTT
CASSQTVSTEAFF
>TRBJ2-2|NA|16|TRBD2|TRBV7-3
TGTGCCAGCAGCTCGACTAGCGGGGTCGGCACCGGGGAGCTGTTTTTT
CASSSTSGVGTGELFF
>TRBJ2-1|NA|12|NA|TRBV5-4
TGTGCCAGCAGCTCGCGGGACAATGAGCAGTTCTTC
CASSSRDNEQFF
>TRBJ1-1|NA|12|NA|TRBV12-3/TRBV12-4
TGTGCCAGCAAACAGGCGAACACTGAAGCTTTCTTT
CASKQANTEAFF
>TRBJ2-2|NA|14|NA|TRBV7-8
TGTGCCAGCAGCTTAGACCCGCGGGCCGGGGAGCTGTTTTTT
CASSLDPRAGELFF
>TRBJ1-6|NA|15|TRBD1|TRBV6-5
TGTGCCAGCAGTCCCCGGGACAGGGGGAATTCACCCCTCCACTTT
CASSPRDRGNSPLHF
>TRBJ2-1|NA|16|TRBD2|TRBV25-1
TGTGCCAGCAGTGAAATCGGACTAGCGGGCTACAATGAGCAGTTCTTC
CASSEIGLAGYNEQFF
>TRBJ2-1|NA|12|NA|TRBV5-6
TGTGCCAGCAGCCCGGACTCGGTAGAGCAGTTCTTC
CASSPDSVEQFF
>TRBJ1-5|NA|15|NA|TRBV5-1
TGCGCCAGCAGCTTGGAAGGGGGGGCGAGACAGCCCCAGCATTTT
CASSLEGGARQPQHF
>TRBJ1-5|NA|16|NA|TRBV19
TGTGCCAGTAGCTTCTTCGGGGGGAAAGCCAATCAGCCCCAGCATTTT
CASSFFGGKANQPQHF
>TRBJ1-2|NA|14|TRBD1|TRBV5-1
TGCGCCAGCAGCTTGGGACAGGGAGTTGATGGCTACACCTTC
CASSLGQGVDGYTF
>TRBJ2-1|NA|16|TRBD1|TRBV30
TGTGCCTGGATCATCCTTTGGGACAGCTCCTACAATGAGCAGTTCTTC
CAWIILWDSSYNEQFF